These 2 T cell receptor beta chains came from one sample sequenced in a study of shared T cell receptors in the human thymus. Sequencing was performed with immunoSEQ multiplex PCR; in TCRdb, only in-frame clones are kept and a portion is missing. Among approximately 760,000 clones listed, 70% to 90% were seen once. This same sample was also part of a study on human thymus T cells.

Source material: thymocytes. The origin of the receptors is a girl less than two years old with a congenital heart defect.

This sequence joins TRBV28 and TRBJ2-3; 10 bases line up with TRBD2. Trimming cost V 7 bases and J 0 bases; bases outside gene matches: 13. The CDR3 is made up of 18 amino acids. The germline V gene encodes CDR1 MDHEN and CDR2 SYDVKM. CDR3: CASTKELAGLPSTDTQYF. DNA for the CDR3: TGTGCCAGCACCAAGGAACTAGCGGGGCTCCCTAGCACAGATACGCAGTATTTT.

V is TRBV27 and J is TRBJ1-2; a possible D gene is TRBD1 (6 bases). V was pared by 5 bases and J by 8 bases, with 18 bases between. The length of the CDR3 is 14 residues. The germline CDR1 and CDR2 sequences are MNHEY and SMNVEV (reference sequence). CDR3 region: CASSPFDRSQGYTF. For the CDR3, the DNA is TGTGCCAGCAGTCCCTTCGACAGGTCACAGGGCTACACCTTC.